The next 16 T cell receptor beta chains were all read from a single sample in a study of low-dose radiotherapy and immunotherapy resistance in tumors. TRAV- and TRBV-specific primers primed first-strand cDNA, covering alpha and beta chains. Using a constant-region primer together with a V-primer adapter, TCRs were subjected to roughly 20 PCR cycles of amplification. From the reads, TCRdb called clonotypes with MiXCR, one entry per CDR3 protein. The table includes about 6,600 distinct CDR3 sequences, around 53% detected once. Receptors were obtained from a human donor with advanced metastatic prostate, ovarian, gallbladder or colorectal cancer (not recorded which). This table probably holds off-target reads from a library built for another chain.

The chain employs TRBV4-1 and TRBJ1-1, with D unclear. The V end was cut by 0 bases, the J end by 0 bases, with 8 bases between. Germline V gives CDR1 MGHRA, CDR2 YSYEKL. The CDR3 has 15 amino acids. The CDR3 sequence is CASSQDTLLNTEAFF. CDR3 in DNA: TGCGCCAGCAGCCAAGACACTTTATTGAACACTGAAGCTTTCTTT.

The V call is TRBV12-3 or TRBV12-4, the J call TRBJ1-4; 7 nucleotides align to TRBD1. This CDR3 has 15 amino acids. Trimming took 6 bases from V and 6 from J; bases not matched to a gene: 10. The CDR3 DNA sequence: TGTGCCAGCAGCGAAGAGACAGGGAGGGATGAAAAACTGTTTTTT. Translated, it gives CASSEETGRDEKLFF.

The chain carries TRBV10-3 and TRBJ2-2; D gene uncertain. The V gene's germline CDR1 is ENHRY and CDR2 SYGVKD. V lost 2 bases to trimming and J lost 5 bases, with 12 bases between them. There are 15 residues in the CDR3. The CDR3 coding sequence is TGTGCCATCAGTGAGGGTGGAGCGCGGACCGGGGAGCTGTTTTTT. As protein: CAISEGGARTGELFF.

The V and J genes are TRBV20-1 and TRBJ2-7, with D perhaps TRBD1 (6 bases). V dropped 0 bases and J dropped 3 bases, with 21 bases sitting between them. The germline V gene has CDR1 DFQATT and CDR2 SNEGSKA (reference sequence). The CDR3 has 17 amino acids. In DNA, the CDR3 is TGCAGTGCTAGAGATCCCATGGGGGCCCAGTCAGTCTACGAGCAGTACTTC. As protein: CSARDPMGAQSVYEQYF.

The chain combines TRBV6-2 or TRBV6-3 with TRBJ2-7; no firm D call. Per germline, CDR1 MNHEY and CDR2 SVGEGT. Between the trimmed V and J ends, which lost 5 bases and 6 bases, there was a span of 11 bases. The length of the CDR3 is 12 residues. CDR3 residues: CASSPTLFEQYF. CDR3 in DNA: TGTGCCAGCAGTCCGACGCTATTCGAGCAGTACTTC.

This sequence joins TRBV2 and TRBJ1-3, with a possible D match to TRBD1 (5 bases). CDR3 length: 16 amino acids. Germline V gives CDR1 SNHLY, CDR2 FYNNEI. Deletions cut 5 bases from V and 0 bases from J, with 14 bases between. CDR3 in DNA: TGTGCCAGCAGTACTAACAGGCCGAGCTCTGGAAACACCATATATTTT. Its translation: CASSTNRPSSGNTIYF. The entire variable domain, with the rest obtained from reference TRBV2 and TRBJ1-3, is as follows: EPEVTQTPSHQVTQMGQEVILRCVPISNHLYFYWYRQILGQKVEFLVSFYNNEISEKSEIFDDQFSVERPDGSNFTLKIRSTKLEDSAMYFCASSTNRPSSGNTIYFGEGSWLTVV.

The chain uses TRBV9 and TRBJ2-2; D is unresolved. Per germline, CDR1 SGDLS and CDR2 YYNGEE. The ends were cut back, 0 bases at V and 6 bases at J, with 12 bases in the middle. This CDR3 region has 15 residues. The CDR3 sequence is CASSVGGSSAGELFF. CDR3 coding DNA: TGTGCCAGCAGCGTAGGAGGTAGCTCGGCCGGGGAGCTGTTTTTT.

In its sample, this clonotype was seen a few times. The rearrangement uses TRBV5-1 and TRBJ2-7; no firm D call. The V end was cut by 3 bases, the J end by 0 bases, with 10 bases between. The CDR3 sequence is 14 residues long. Germline values: CDR1 SGHRS, CDR2 YFSETQ. The CDR3 here is CASSSYTASYEQYF. CDR3 DNA sequence: TGCGCCAGCAGCTCCTACACTGCCTCCTACGAGCAGTACTTC.

The rearrangement joins TRBV12-5 to TRBJ1-6; TRBD1 might be the D (6 bases). V gave up 5 bases and J gave up 7 bases, with 21 bases separating them. Looked up from germline, CDR1 is LGHNT and CDR2 is FRNRAP. The CDR3 is 17 amino acids. Here the CDR3 DNA reads TGTGCTAGTGGTCCCGGGGGCGGGTATGCGAAGAATTCACCCCTCCACTTT. It is translated as CASGPGGGYAKNSPLHF. Complete variable domain (other parts from reference TRBV12-5 and TRBJ1-6): DARVTQTPRHKVTEMGQEVTMRCQPILGHNTVFWYRQTMMQGLELLAYFRNRAPLDDSGMPKDRFSAEMPDATLATLKIQPSEPRDSAVYFCASGPGGGYAKNSPLHFGNGTRLTVT.

Only a few counts were recorded for this clonotype. The chain links TRBV19 to TRBJ2-2; 7 bases are a match to TRBD1. V gave up 5 bases and J gave up 4 bases; unmatched junction bases: 10. The CDR3 totals 16 residues. Germline assignment: CDR1 LNHDA and CDR2 SQIVND (reference sequence). CDR3 DNA sequence: TGTGCCAGTAGTCCCCGAGACAGGGTTACCACCGGGGAGCTGTTTTTT. Translating it yields CASSPRDRVTTGELFF.

This chain links TRBV28 with TRBJ1-2; D not certain. The length of the CDR3 is 15 residues. Deletions cut 3 bases from V and 8 bases from J, with 19 bases between. CDR1 and CDR2 from the germline V gene are MDHEN and SYDVKM. CDR3 in amino acids: CASSLPLTGVRGYTF. The CDR3 region has the DNA TGTGCCAGCAGTTTGCCGCTAACTGGGGTTCGGGGCTACACCTTC.

This sequence joins TRBV29-1 and TRBJ2-5; 9 positions agree with TRBD1. CDR3 length: 12 residues. Germline V gene data show CDR1 as SQVTM and CDR2 as ANQGSEA. V shed 7 bases and J 4 bases; nucleotides not matched to a gene: 4. The CDR3 protein is CSARQGGETQYF. DNA for the CDR3: TGCAGCGCCCGACAGGGGGGAGAGACCCAGTACTTC.

V usage is TRBV29-1 and J usage is TRBJ2-7, with TRBD1 as a possible D gene (6 bases). Germline V lookup: CDR1 SQVTM, CDR2 ANQGSEA. The CDR3 loop spans 12 amino acids. The germline V and J ends were trimmed by 4 bases and 3 bases, with 10 bases remaining between them. CDR3 bases: TGCAGCGTTGCCAGGGGAAACTACGAGCAGTACTTC. This translates into CSVARGNYEQYF.

V and J are TRBV5-1 and TRBJ1-1; 7 nucleotides align to TRBD1. The germline CDR1 and CDR2 sequences are SGHRS and YFSETQ. This CDR3 is built from 15 residues. V shed 0 bases and J 7 bases; nucleotides not matched to a gene: 9. CDR3 residues: CASSLATGIGIEAFF. The CDR3 DNA is TGCGCCAGCAGCTTGGCGACAGGGATCGGAATTGAAGCTTTCTTT.

The rearrangement uses TRBV15 and TRBJ2-4; D not certain. Deletions cut 0 bases from V and 1 base from J, with 7 bases between. The germline V gene has CDR1 LNHNV and CDR2 YYDKDF (reference sequence). The CDR3 has 15 amino acids. The CDR3 coding sequence is TGTGCCACCAGCAGAGATGGCGCGGCCAAAAACATTCAGTACTTC. Its translation: CATSRDGAAKNIQYF.

A few counts support this clonotype. This chain connects TRBV5-4 to TRBJ2-3; TRBD2 is a possible D gene (5 bases). This CDR3 region has 14 residues. In germline, CDR1 is SGHNT, CDR2 YYREEE (reference sequence). V lost 4 bases and J 5 bases, leaving 14 bases between the germline ends. The CDR3: CASSGEQAGDTQYF. The CDR3 bases are TGTGCCAGCAGCGGGGAGCAAGCAGGAGATACGCAGTATTTT.